This T cell receptor beta chain was found in a study of OX40 agonist ivuxolimab in advanced cancers. As for the study more broadly: Ivuxolimab, which targeted the costimulatory receptor OX40 (CD134), was an agonistic, fully human IgG2 monoclonal antibody. Peripheral TCRbeta sequencing was intended to test whether TCR sequence diversity was altered and clonal T-cell expansion was caused by ivuxolimab. Intravenous ivuxolimab was administered to patients every 2 weeks at six dose levels: 0.01, 0.1, 0.3, 1.5, 3 and 10 mg/kg. The dose-escalation cohort was over 70% male with a mean age of approximately 60 years, ranging from 23 to 79. Prior anti-PD-1, anti-PD-L1 or anti-CTLA-4 therapy was permitted, and checkpoint inhibitors had been received by approximately 39% of dose-escalation patients. Three dose-escalation patients achieved partial responses, one with hepatocellular carcinoma and two with cutaneous melanoma. Of the approximately 50 dose-escalation patients, hepatocellular carcinoma was present in approximately 20, melanoma in approximately 15, renal cell carcinoma in 9 and head and neck cancer in 9. The paper reports the monotherapy dose-escalation portion (N of about 47 patients) of the phase I ivuxolimab trial. Overall study outcomes, separate from this receptor: At doses from 0.1 to 3.0 mg/kg, clonal expansion was seen in both CD4+ and CD8+ blood T cells between baseline and week 6. In the 0.1-3.0 mg/kg groups, partial responders had among the lowest normalized peripheral clonal expansion, particularly in CD8+ T cells. Low levels of normalized T-cell clonal expansion were also shown by some nonresponding patients. After ivuxolimab, CD8+ T cells had more expanded clones than CD4+ T cells on average. The antigen specificity of the peripheral T cells that underwent clonal expansion was not determined.

This clone was counted a few times. It lacks a known antigen. It has no much larger one-base neighbor in the sample; base qualities were not kept. For CDR1 and CDR2, the germline V gene (reference sequence) lists SGHKS and YYEKEE. The CDR3 covers 14 residues, taking in both the cysteine and the phenylalanine. Kept here is only the CDR3 DNA, which spans 42 bases and is read in frame from base 1. Trimming removed 4 bases from V and 1 base from J, leaving 11 bases between the germline ends. Patients with a history of autoimmune disease or receiving systemic immunosuppression were excluded from the trial. In every dose cohort, peripheral blood was drawn for TCR sequencing at baseline, cycle 4 day 1, and cycle 7 day 1. Samples were obtained from an open-label, multicenter, first-in-human phase I dose-escalation trial of ivuxolimab. Adults with locally advanced or metastatic head and neck squamous cell, hepatocellular, melanoma or renal cell carcinoma were enrolled in the trial. Before TCR sequencing, CD4+ and CD8+ T cells were separately sorted from peripheral blood.

To sequence the TCRbeta CDR3 region, genomic DNA was isolated from the sorted cells. The immunoSEQ Assay was used to sequence the TCRbeta CDR3 regions. The table comes from immuneACCESS by way of TCRdb, which keeps in-frame sequences with V and J called. Part of the clones is missing from these tables; in studies checked, under half for an unresolved V gene and the rest for unknown reasons. The sample records under 75,000 clones, around 88% of which are singletons. The biggest ten clones account for around 0.61% of the sample. The sample consisted of CD4+ or CD8+ T cells sorted from blood, taken in a trial of the OX40 agonist ivuxolimab. This clonotype originated in an adult with an advanced solid tumor such as melanoma, head and neck, liver or kidney cancer. The V and J segments used are TRBV5-5 and TRBJ1-1; a tentative D call is TRBD1 (5 bases match). The nucleotide sequence reads TGTGCCAGCAGCCGACAAGGACAGAACACTGAAGCTTTCTTT. Its product reads: CASSRQGQNTEAFF.